Listed below are T cell receptor beta chains from one sample, sequenced in a study of cytomegalovirus exposure and HLA in healthy donors. Only in-frame clones appear in the TCRdb table, and some are missing; sequencing was by immunoSEQ multiplex PCR. Of 76,000 or so clones listed, 79% are singletons. The sequenced sample consisted of PBMCs. Receptors were obtained from a man aged 25-45 years in good health and CMV-seronegative. Each CDR3 is given without its conserved first and last residue. Some rows mark clone size as missing; the rest say once, few, many or name a class of expanded clone.

V: TRBV11-2; size: .; J: TRBJ1-3; CDR3: ASSYVLNTIY
V: TRBV9; size: few; J: TRBJ2-6; CDR3: ASEGRTGRANVLT
V: TRBV7-2; size: once; J: TRBJ2-7; CDR3: ASSAAGQVIYEQY
V: TRBV27; size: .; J: TRBJ1-5; CDR3: ASTEEQPQH
V: TRBV2; size: .; J: TRBJ1-2; CDR3: AFRGQLNYGYT
V: TRBV15; size: .; J: TRBJ2-3; CDR3: ATSRDRRDTQY
V: TRBV28; size: .; J: TRBJ2-3; CDR3: ASSFSGRGPETDTQY
V: TRBV5-1; size: .; J: TRBJ2-3; CDR3: ASSPGTANTGTQY
V: TRBV14; size: .; J: TRBJ2-2; CDR3: ASSHVRDRLNTGELF
V: TRBV7-7; size: .; J: TRBJ2-5; CDR3: ASSGDRQETQY
V: TRBV30; size: .; J: TRBJ2-2; CDR3: AWSAGLGTGELF
V: TRBV28; size: .; J: TRBJ1-6; CDR3: ASSPAGLDNSPLH
V: TRBV5-1; size: .; J: TRBJ2-7; CDR3: ARRGQGAWEQY
V: TRBV27; size: .; J: TRBJ1-1; CDR3: ASRALNTEAF
V: TRBV7-2; size: .; J: TRBJ2-3; CDR3: ASKAGRSTDTQY
V: TRBV27; size: .; J: TRBJ2-7; CDR3: ASSPSRLADNEQY
V: TRBV6-5; size: .; J: TRBJ2-1; CDR3: ASRRGGDNEQF
V: TRBV28; size: .; J: TRBJ1-1; CDR3: ASSSTGTGFLGAF
V: TRBV13; size: .; J: TRBJ1-1; CDR3: ASSPRQGTGAMNTEAF
V: TRBV7-9; size: .; J: TRBJ2-3; CDR3: ASSTPTASTDTQY
V: TRBV25-1; size: .; J: TRBJ2-1; CDR3: ASSGAGASTGQQF
V: TRBV5-4; size: .; J: TRBJ2-3; CDR3: ASSFRDTTVGTQY
V: TRBV13; size: .; J: TRBJ1-3; CDR3: ASVRDRVSAGNTIY
V: TRBV7-9; size: .; J: TRBJ2-1; CDR3: ASSLLAGESLEF